This T cell receptor (beta chain) is from a study of blood T cell repertoires in COVID-19. Comments on this clone: This same CDR3 is encoded by further DNA sequences in the sample.

Sequencing was performed with immunoSEQ multiplex PCR; in TCRdb, only in-frame clones are kept and a portion is missing. This table has some 320,000 clones, 65% to 90% appearing once. V lost 5 bases, J lost 3 bases, and 5 bases lay in between. This CDR3 has 12 residues. This TCR was recovered from a human donor in a cohort sampled during active COVID-19. V gene TRBV12-3 or TRBV12-4 combines with J gene TRBJ2-1; no firm D call. The sample taken for sequencing was peripheral blood. The CDR3: CASSPGYNEQFF. Written as DNA, the CDR3 is TGTGCCAGCAGTCCCGGCTACAATGAGCAGTTCTTC.